This TCR beta chain was retrieved from a study of T cell changes during pregnancy in multiple sclerosis. Here immunoSEQ multiplex PCR was the method, and the copy in TCRdb shows in-frame clones only, minus some. The sample has around 37,000 clones; 91% are singletons. This clone was seen once. Trimming at V came to 7 bases and at J to 5 bases, leaving 7 bases not matched to a gene. Germline V gene lookup returns CDR1 MNHEY and CDR2 SVGAGI. CDR3 length: 13 amino acids. The clonotype was recovered from a female donor with multiple sclerosis, enrolled in a pregnancy study. Sequenced here: CD8+ T cells from peripheral blood mononuclear cells, sampled in the second trimester of pregnancy. The chain uses TRBV6-5 and TRBJ2-7; 8 positions agree with TRBD2. CDR3 residues: CASTPGGGNEQYF. DNA of the CDR3: TGTGCCAGCACCCCCGGGGGGGGGAACGAGCAGTACTTC.